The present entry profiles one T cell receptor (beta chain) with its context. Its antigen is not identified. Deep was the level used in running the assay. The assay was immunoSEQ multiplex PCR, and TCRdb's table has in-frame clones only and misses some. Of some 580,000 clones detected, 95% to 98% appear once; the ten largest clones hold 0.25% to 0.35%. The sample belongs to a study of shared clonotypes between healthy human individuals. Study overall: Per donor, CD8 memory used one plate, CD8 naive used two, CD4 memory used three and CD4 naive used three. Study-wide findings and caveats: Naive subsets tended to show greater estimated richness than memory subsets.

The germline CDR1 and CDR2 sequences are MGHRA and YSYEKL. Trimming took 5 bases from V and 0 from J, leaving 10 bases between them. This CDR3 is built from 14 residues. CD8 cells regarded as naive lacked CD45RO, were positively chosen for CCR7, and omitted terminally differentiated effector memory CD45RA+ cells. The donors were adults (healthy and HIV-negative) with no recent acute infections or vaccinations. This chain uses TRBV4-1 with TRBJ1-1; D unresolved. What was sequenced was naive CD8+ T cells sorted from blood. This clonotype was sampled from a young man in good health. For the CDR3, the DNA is TGCGCCAGCAGCTCCATTGTCATGAACACTGAAGCTTTCTTT. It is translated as CASSSIVMNTEAFF.